This T cell receptor (delta chain) was recorded in a study of gamma-delta chains in newborns, infants, children. Overall study: Polyclonal expansion of innate γδ T cells after birth follows microbial exposure.

This clone was detected a few times. Being one base from a much bigger clone, this may be a read error. Germline lookup yields CDR1 GEAIGNYY and CDR2 EKD. The length of the CDR3 is 13 residues. With V trimmed by 0 bases and J by 4 bases, 0 bases remained unmatched. TCRdb reanalyzed the reads using CATT. The repertoire has 7,000 or so delta-chain clones, roughly 0.66% of them found once; the top ten carry less than 20%. The specimen was blood. The chain carries TRDV2 and TRDJ1; 8 nucleotides line up with TRDD3. This receptor was identified in a child who was a newborn, infant or young child, either healthy, febrile or measles-vaccinated (not recorded which). The CDR3 loop is CACDTGGYDKLIF. The CDR3 nucleotides read TGTGCCTGTGACACCGGGGGATACGATAAACTCATCTTT.